Listed here are 9 T cell receptor beta chains from one sample, sequenced in a study of T-cell reconstitution after alpha-beta-depleted transplantation in children. Unique molecular identifiers featured in how the TCRbeta library was prepared. MiXCR, run by TCRdb on the PCR reads, gives a single entry per CDR3 protein. Of around 400,000 distinct CDR3 sequences in the sample, approximately 20% are singletons; the top ten hold around 4%. The sample here was PBMCs from the stem cell graft donor, taken from the stem cell graft. The receptor source for this set is a human donor who donated a stem cell graft to a child with acute myeloid leukemia.

In this sample, this clonotype turned up a few times. This chain joins TRBV11-2 and TRBJ2-3; no reliable D call. The V gene's germline CDR1 is SGHAT and CDR2 FQNNGV. There are 14 residues in the CDR3. Trimming took 1 base from V and 2 from J, leaving 7 bases between them. The CDR3 DNA reads as TGTGCCAGCAGCTTAGTCGGCTTCACAGATACGCAGTATTTT. This translates into CASSLVGFTDTQYF.

This clonotype was recorded a few times. The rearrangement uses TRBV6-1 and TRBJ2-4; no reliable D call. Germline CDR1 and CDR2: MNHNS and SASEGT. CDR3 size: 12 residues. Deletions cut 3 bases from V and 8 bases from J, with 8 bases between. CDR3 in amino acids: CASSDYEDIQYF. In DNA, the CDR3 is TGTGCCAGCAGTGATTACGAGGACATTCAGTACTTC.

CDR3 amino acids: CASSYNRIGQFF. As DNA, the CDR3 is TGTGCCAGCAGCTACAATAGGATAGGCCAGTTCTTC. The J gene is TRBJ2-1, the V gene TRBV11-2, with D uncertain. Trimming took 4 bases from V and 13 from J, leaving 14 bases between them. Germline CDR1 and CDR2: SGHAT and FQNNGV. CDR3 length: 12 residues.

The chain is built from TRBV29-1 and TRBJ2-3; 10 bases are shared with TRBD2. V trimming: 6 bases; J trimming: 0 bases; junction bases outside the gene matches: 3. This CDR3 is 14 amino acids long. Germline V gene lookup returns CDR1 SQVTM and CDR2 ANQGSEA. The CDR3 bases are TGCAGCGTACAGACTAGCGGGAGCACAGATACGCAGTATTTT. It is translated as CSVQTSGSTDTQYF.

The chain is built from TRBV4-3 and TRBJ2-6; D possibly corresponds to TRBD2 (5 bases). In germline, CDR1 is LGHNA, CDR2 YSLEER. This CDR3 contains 14 residues. The germline V and J ends were trimmed by 3 bases and 4 bases, with 7 bases remaining between them. The CDR3: CASSHGGGANVLTF. The CDR3 DNA sequence: TGCGCCAGCAGCCATGGCGGGGGGGCCAACGTCCTGACTTTC.

This clonotype was seen repeatedly, ten times or more. The J gene is TRBJ1-1, the V gene TRBV13; 11 bases line up with TRBD1. CDR1 and CDR2 from the germline V gene are PRHDT and FYEKMQ (reference sequence). This CDR3 is 15 amino acids long. Unmatched junction bases numbered 3, after V lost 2 bases and J lost 4 bases. CDR3 amino acids: CASSLRTGGSTEAFF. The CDR3 bases are TGTGCCAGCAGCTTAAGGACAGGGGGCTCCACTGAAGCTTTCTTT.

This clonotype was seen repeatedly, ten times or more. The V and J genes are TRBV20-1 and TRBJ2-1; 9 bases map to TRBD2. CDR3 length: 16 amino acids. Germline V gene data show CDR1 as DFQATT and CDR2 as SNEGSKA (reference sequence). The ends lost 5 bases at V and 0 bases at J; junction bases unmatched: 8. CDR3 bases: TGCAGTGCTGGCGGGACTAGCCTGAGCTCCTACAATGAGCAGTTCTTC. This encodes CSAGGTSLSSYNEQFF.

This clonotype occurred many times. V usage is TRBV4-2 and J usage is TRBJ2-1; a possible D gene is TRBD1 (6 bases). CDR1 is LGHNA and CDR2 is YNFKEQ in the germline V gene. The CDR3 spans 13 residues. Trimming cost V 3 bases and J 7 bases, with 10 bases left between them. CDR3 loop: CASSQSGENEQFF. The CDR3, as DNA: TGTGCCAGCAGCCAGTCAGGGGAGAATGAGCAGTTCTTC.

The sample holds a few counts of this clonotype. This chain links TRBV15 with TRBJ2-7; D is uncertain. V was cut by 1 base and J by 1 base, with 11 bases left in between. The CDR3 extends over 15 amino acids. Per the germline V gene, CDR1 is LNHNV and CDR2 is YYDKDF (reference sequence). For the CDR3, the DNA is TGTGCCACCAGCAGAGCTTTAGGAGTTTCCTACGAGCAGTACTTC. Translating it yields CATSRALGVSYEQYF.